Each of the 2 T cell receptor beta chains below was sequenced from the same sample in a study of molecular identifiers for immune sequencing clone quantification. TCRdb reprocessed the PCR reads via MiXCR and lists one record per CDR3 protein. The sample lists about 640,000 distinct CDR3 sequences; just under 20% were seen once. The sequencing input was naive CD8+ T cells from blood, with Jurkat cell RNA spiked in. Subset in this sample: FACS-sorted CD8+CD4-CCR7+CD45RA+ naive T cells. These receptors all stem from a human donor in good health. Some libraries in this study had Jurkat cell RNA spiked in.

V usage is TRBV7-9 and J usage is TRBJ2-1; TRBD1 agrees at 8 bases. Trimming removed 3 bases from V and 4 bases from J; junction bases left unmatched: 5. This CDR3 has 15 residues. Germline CDR1 is SEHNR and CDR2 is FQNEAQ (reference sequence). CDR3 protein: CASSFTDRVYNEQFF. CDR3 DNA sequence: TGTGCCAGCAGCTTTACGGACAGGGTATACAATGAGCAGTTCTTC.

The V and J genes are TRBV10-3 and TRBJ1-1; D gene ambiguous. The V end was cut by 2 bases, the J end by 1 base, with 11 bases between. Germline assignment: CDR1 ENHRY and CDR2 SYGVKD. This CDR3 is built from 15 residues. DNA of the CDR3: TGTGCCATCAGTGAGCGTAGAGGGTCGAACACTGAAGCTTTCTTT. It codes for CAISERRGSNTEAFF.